This record covers a single TCR beta chain. The target antigen is unknown. This sample is drawn from a study of T cells in Graves' hyperthyroidism and ophthalmopathy. Germline loops: CDR1 MNHEY, CDR2 SVGEGT. The germline V and J ends were trimmed by 2 bases and 1 base, with 10 bases remaining between them. The CDR3 consists of 15 residues. Study-level findings and limits: From stable hyperthyroidism, ophthalmopathy was separated by a 13 V-J model. Prediction of ophthalmopathy progression came a median around 6 months pre-onset. Most thyroid clonotypes expanded above 0.001 appeared in blood too.

With a duration under 2 months, the hyperthyroidism was newly diagnosed in patients aged 18 to 65. RNA transcripts served as the template for amplifying TCR beta CDR3 regions. TCR CDR3 regions were first amplified by RT-PCR with HTBI primers. Each CDR3 protein is one row after TCRdb ran MiXCR on the multiplex PCR reads. This sample yields roughly 380,000 distinct CDR3 sequences, of which about 14% are seen a single time; around 21% belongs to the top ten. Sequencing input: blood. The source is a young man with Graves' hyperthyroidism that later progressed to Graves' ophthalmopathy. The rearrangement links TRBV6-2 or TRBV6-3 to TRBJ2-3; the D gene is possibly TRBD1 (7 bases). CDR3 loop: CASSYPGGRTDTQYF. The CDR3 coding sequence is TGTGCCAGCAGTTACCCAGGGGGGCGCACAGATACGCAGTATTTT.